This T cell receptor beta chain was recorded in a study of beta chain features in type 1 diabetes. The CDR3 contains 15 residues. Germline lookup yields CDR1 SQVTM and CDR2 ANQGSEA. Trimming cost V 5 bases and J 7 bases; bases outside gene matches: 14. Investigators reverse transcribed all isolated RNA, so they sequenced expressed TCRB transcripts. The method was immunoSEQ multiplex PCR; TCRdb's version includes in-frame clones alone and lacks a portion of them. The sample lists 60,000 or so clones, around three fifths occurring once. This chain links TRBV29-1 with TRBJ2-7, with 10 bases matching TRBD1. Source material: Tregs from blood. This receptor was taken from a woman in her late teens or twenties in good health. CDR3 nucleotide sequence: TGCAGCGTTCGGGGGGTTCGACAGGGGGCGTGGGAGCAGTACTTC. It codes for CSVRGVRQGAWEQYF.